This T cell receptor (beta chain) comes out of a study of shared clonotypes between healthy human individuals. A remark on this clone: Its target is not known. Distinct nucleotide sequences in the sample also encode this CDR3.

The data were produced by immunoSEQ multiplex PCR, yet TCRdb's version contains in-frame clones alone and is incomplete. The repertoire holds around 2,000,000 clones, with roughly 94% as singletons. Study-level results: Sharing across four donors was highest in naive CD4 (around 5%) and lowest in memory CD8 (roughly 0.4%). Memory subsets generally showed lower estimated richness than naive subsets. Deeper or shallower sequencing was expected to change how clonotypes are shared among donors.

The length of the CDR3 is 15 residues. The ends were cut back, 3 bases at V and 0 bases at J, with 9 bases in the middle. Looked up from germline, CDR1 is MNHNS and CDR2 is SASEGT. The source material was naive CD4+ T cells sorted from blood. This sample's subset: CD45RA+ positively selected. The origin of this receptor is a man aged 18 to 30 in good health. This chain uses TRBV6-1 with TRBJ1-5, with D unclear. CDR3 DNA: TGTGCCAGCAGTGAGGGCAGCTATAGCAATCAGCCCCAGCATTTT. Protein product: CASSEGSYSNQPQHF.